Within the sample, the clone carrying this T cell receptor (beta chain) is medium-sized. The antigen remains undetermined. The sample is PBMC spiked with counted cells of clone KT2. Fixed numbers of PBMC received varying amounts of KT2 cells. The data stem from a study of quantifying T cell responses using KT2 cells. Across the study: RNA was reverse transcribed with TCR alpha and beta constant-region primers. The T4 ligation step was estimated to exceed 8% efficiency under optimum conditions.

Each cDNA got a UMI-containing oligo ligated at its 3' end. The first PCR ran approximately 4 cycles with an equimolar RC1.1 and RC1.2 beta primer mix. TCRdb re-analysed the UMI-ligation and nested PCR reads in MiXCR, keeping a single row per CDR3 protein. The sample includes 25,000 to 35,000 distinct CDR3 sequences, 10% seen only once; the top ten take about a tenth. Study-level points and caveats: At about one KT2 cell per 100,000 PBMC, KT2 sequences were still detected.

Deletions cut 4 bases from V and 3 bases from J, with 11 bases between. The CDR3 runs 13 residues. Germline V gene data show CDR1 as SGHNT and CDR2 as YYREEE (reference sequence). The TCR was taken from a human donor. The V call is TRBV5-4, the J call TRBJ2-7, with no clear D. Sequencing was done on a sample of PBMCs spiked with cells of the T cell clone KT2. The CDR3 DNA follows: TGTGCCAGCAGCCTGAACCTATACTACGAGCAGTACTTC. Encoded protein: CASSLNLYYEQYF.